The present T cell receptor beta chain was sequenced within a study of T cell clonotyping in hematopoietic cell transplantation. Comments on this clone: Its matching antigen is unknown.

Findings and limits, study-wide: Higher Inverse Simpson Index values in graft donor and pretransplant recipient predicted broader posttransplant TCR diversity.

Profiled with immunoSEQ multiplex PCR; TCRdb holds only in-frame clones, not every one. The data show 65,000 to 75,000 clones, 90% to 95% seen once. This clonotype originated in a man aged 45-65 years in good health. Some clones in this sample may be carry-over from other donors' samples. The specimen sequenced was peripheral blood mononuclear cells.

CDR3 region: CAWSVRVTNEKLFF. The CDR3, as DNA: TGTGCCTGGAGTGTACGGGTAACTAATGAAAAACTGTTTTTT. V is TRBV30 and J is TRBJ1-4; no firm D call. Germline V gives CDR1 GTSNPN, CDR2 SVGIG (reference sequence). There are 14 residues in the CDR3. V gave up 0 bases and J gave up 1 base, with 6 bases separating them.